Below, 5 T cell receptor beta chains from the same sample are listed, as sequenced in a study of CD8 T cells in ankylosing spondylitis. The study's findings and limits: Blood of patients with ankylosing spondylitis appeared to be characterized by a TCR beta motif of 8 or 9 highly homologous variants.

TCRdb used MiXCR to reprocess the 5' RACE reads, holding one entry per CDR3 protein. This table has some 330,000 distinct CDR3 sequences, 6.5% to 10% appearing once. These receptors have no identified antigens. Specimen: blood, either unsorted or a sorted T cell fraction (not recorded which). All receptors come from a male donor with ankylosing spondylitis.

This clonotype was counted ten times or more. The genes are TRBV27 and TRBJ1-5; D may be TRBD1 (5 bases). Germline V gene data show CDR1 as MNHEY and CDR2 as SMNVEV (reference sequence). This CDR3 spans 14 amino acids. Trimming pared 6 bases from V and 2 bases from J, leaving 11 bases between. The CDR3 coding sequence is TGTGCCAGCAGAGAGGGGAAAGGCAATCAGCCCCAGCATTTT. This codes for CASREGKGNQPQHF.

This clonotype was detected a few times. V usage is TRBV24-1 and J usage is TRBJ2-1; D unresolved. This CDR3 is 12 amino acids long. Trimming cost V 9 bases and J 1 base, with 6 bases left between them. Germline lookup yields CDR1 KGHDR and CDR2 SFDVKD. CDR3 amino acids: CATGRSYNEQFF. The CDR3, as DNA: TGTGCCACCGGCCGGTCCTACAATGAGCAGTTCTTC.

This clonotype was counted between two and nine times. This chain joins TRBV28 and TRBJ2-1, with D perhaps assigned TRBD1 or TRBD2 (5 bases each). CDR3 size: 13 residues. Germline V gene data show CDR1 as MDHEN and CDR2 as SYDVKM. Trimming removed 3 bases from V and 12 bases from J, with 15 bases in between. DNA for the CDR3: TGTGCCAGCAGTTTCAACCGGGACCTCGGGCAGTTCTTC. Translating gives CASSFNRDLGQFF. Drawing the rest from reference TRBV28 and TRBJ2-1, the complete variable domain is DVKVTQSSRYLVKRTGEKVFLECVQDMDHENMFWYRQDPGLGLRLIYFSYDVKMKEKGDIPEGYSVSREKKERFSLILESASTNQTSMYLCASSFNRDLGQFFGPGTRLTVL.

This clonotype was detected many times. This rearrangement joins TRBV6-5 to TRBJ1-3; D might be TRBD1 (5 bases). Per the germline V gene, CDR1 is MNHEY and CDR2 is SVGAGI. V was pared by 3 bases and J by 0 bases, with 12 bases between. The CDR3 is made up of 16 amino acids. The CDR3 loop is CASSYGGIGSGNTIYF. DNA of the CDR3: TGTGCCAGCAGTTATGGGGGGATAGGCTCTGGAAACACCATATATTTT.

The chain carries TRBV29-1 and TRBJ2-7; 10 nucleotides agree with TRBD1. The CDR3 totals 20 residues. CDR1 is SQVTM and CDR2 is ANQGSEA in the germline V gene. The junction had 29 bases not matched to a gene; V was cut back by 4 bases and J by 8 bases. CDR3 residues: CSVVKRITGTGVETRYKQYF. The CDR3 DNA reads as TGCAGCGTTGTCAAGCGGATCACCGGGACAGGGGTTGAAACCCGTTACAAGCAGTACTTC.